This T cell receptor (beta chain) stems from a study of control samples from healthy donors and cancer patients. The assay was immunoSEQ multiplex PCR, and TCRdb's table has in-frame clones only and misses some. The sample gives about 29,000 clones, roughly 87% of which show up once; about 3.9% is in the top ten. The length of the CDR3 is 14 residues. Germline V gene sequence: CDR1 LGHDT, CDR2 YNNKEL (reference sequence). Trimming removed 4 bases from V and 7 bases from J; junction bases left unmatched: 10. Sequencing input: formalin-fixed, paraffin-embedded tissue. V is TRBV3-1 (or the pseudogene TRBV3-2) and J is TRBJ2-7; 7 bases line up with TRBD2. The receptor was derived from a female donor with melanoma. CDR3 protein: CASSPGLELSEQYF. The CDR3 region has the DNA TGTGCCAGCAGCCCAGGACTAGAACTGAGTGAGCAGTACTTC.